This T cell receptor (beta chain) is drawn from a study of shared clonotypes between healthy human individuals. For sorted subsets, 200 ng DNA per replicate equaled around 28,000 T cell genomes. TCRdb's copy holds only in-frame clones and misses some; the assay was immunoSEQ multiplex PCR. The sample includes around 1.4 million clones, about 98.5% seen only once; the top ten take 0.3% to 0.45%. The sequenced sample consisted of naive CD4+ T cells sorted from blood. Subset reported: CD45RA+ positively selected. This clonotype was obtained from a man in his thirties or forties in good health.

The CDR3 DNA reads TGTGCCAGCAGCTTAAAGGGGGGACTGAGCACAGATACGCAGTATTTT. Its translation is CASSLKGGLSTDTQYF. The genes are TRBV7-3 and TRBJ2-3, with D perhaps TRBD1 or TRBD2 (6 bases each). CDR1 is SGHTA, CDR2 FQGTGA, per germline. The germline V and J ends were trimmed by 1 base and 0 bases, with 11 bases remaining between them. The CDR3 consists of 16 residues.